These T cell receptor beta chains were read from a single sample in a study of response to subunit inactivated influenza vaccine. TCRdb called the RT-PCR reads again in MiXCR, with one record for every CDR3 protein. The table lists hundreds of thousands of distinct CDR3 sequences, approximately 11% of them singletons. These same records also appear under a second study, on T cells expressing NK-cell markers.

Source: PBMCs from blood, taken on the day of vaccination. These receptors were taken from a man in his fifties or sixties who received an inactivated influenza vaccine. Both conserved end residues are trimmed from each CDR3.

j_call v_call cdr3_length cdr3_aa
TRBJ2-2 TRBV7-3 14 ASSTRTESNTGELF
TRBJ2-7 TRBV7-9 10 ASSLVPDRKD
TRBJ2-7 TRBV5-4 12 ASSVGQGKGEQY
TRBJ2-3 TRBV27 10 ASSSKSGTQY
TRBJ2-5 TRBV10-3 12 ATSGQGTQETQY
TRBJ2-7 TRBV11-2 14 ASSLRGTGSSYEQY
TRBJ1-1 TRBV4-1 15 ASSPVLVRPGSPEAF
TRBJ2-1 TRBV11-2 16 ASSRGTSGGYFTSEQF
TRBJ2-1 TRBV7-8 12 ASSPGTIYNEQF
TRBJ2-1 TRBV12-3/TRBV12-4 14 ASSPAEKQGAGEQF
TRBJ1-2 TRBV29-1 11 SVGVRGHYGYT
TRBJ2-5 TRBV3-1 14 ASSQGLAGVLETQY
TRBJ2-3 TRBV7-8 15 ASRLTGTGGNTDTQY
TRBJ1-4 TRBV15 14 ATSRGSGPPNEKLF
TRBJ1-2 TRBV18 11 ASSPRGNYGYT
TRBJ1-6 TRBV10-3 12 AIATDGDNSPLH
TRBJ2-3 TRBV29-1 11 SVGGIHLDTQY
TRBJ2-3 TRBV12-3/TRBV12-4 14 ASSGTGEGSTDTQY
TRBJ2-1 TRBV20-1 12 SARGGRGDNEQF
TRBJ2-1 TRBV12-3/TRBV12-4 13 ASTFSGGSYNEQF
TRBJ2-3 TRBV12-3/TRBV12-4 14 ASRAPGLGRGDTQY
TRBJ2-3 TRBV20-1 15 SARNPGLAGSTDTQY
TRBJ2-7 TRBV29-1 13 SASTKTGVISEQY
TRBJ2-5 TRBV7-9 12 ASSWGTGKETQY
TRBJ2-3 TRBV6-5 13 ASSFLAGVTDTQY
TRBJ2-7 TRBV5-5 13 ASSDGLVGDYEQY
TRBJ2-2 TRBV29-1 14 SVVGLAGVPTGELF
TRBJ2-3 TRBV5-5 13 ASSSQGTSTDTQY
TRBJ2-1 TRBV5-1 13 ASSMGLAGGNEQF
TRBJ1-3 TRBV4-1 13 ASSQVLVVGNTIY
TRBJ1-3 TRBV12-3/TRBV12-4 14 ASSFGGPWDRNTIY
TRBJ2-1 TRBV6-1 15 ASIFLGTGGSYNEQF